The source of this TCR beta chain is a study of blood T cell repertoires in COVID-19. As for the study in general: Acute and convalescent COVID-19 samples came from the United States, Italy and Spain. Sample material is recorded as cDNA or gDNA derived from T cells, B-cell-depleted T cells, or PBMCs.

Authors' analysis steps: Researchers report that nucleated cell counts were estimated from reference gene primer amplification. TCRdb's copy holds only in-frame clones and misses some; the assay was immunoSEQ multiplex PCR. Clonal size and the V and J genes are those of that table, whereas D and trimming came from the DNA. The sample shows 400,000 or so clones, 70% to 90% of them seen only once. Enrolled during active infection, Seattle patients were then followed longitudinally. V lost 4 bases to trimming and J lost 7 bases, with 10 bases between them. Looked up from germline, CDR1 is SQVTM and CDR2 is ANQGSEA. This CDR3 has 11 amino acids.

The receptor was isolated from a young man with COVID-19, enrolled during active disease. The chain couples TRBV29-1 to TRBJ1-1; D may be TRBD1 (5 bases). Sequencing used peripheral blood. The CDR3 sequence is CSVGRDGEAFF. The DNA of the CDR3 is TGCAGCGTTGGCAGGGATGGTGAAGCTTTCTTT.